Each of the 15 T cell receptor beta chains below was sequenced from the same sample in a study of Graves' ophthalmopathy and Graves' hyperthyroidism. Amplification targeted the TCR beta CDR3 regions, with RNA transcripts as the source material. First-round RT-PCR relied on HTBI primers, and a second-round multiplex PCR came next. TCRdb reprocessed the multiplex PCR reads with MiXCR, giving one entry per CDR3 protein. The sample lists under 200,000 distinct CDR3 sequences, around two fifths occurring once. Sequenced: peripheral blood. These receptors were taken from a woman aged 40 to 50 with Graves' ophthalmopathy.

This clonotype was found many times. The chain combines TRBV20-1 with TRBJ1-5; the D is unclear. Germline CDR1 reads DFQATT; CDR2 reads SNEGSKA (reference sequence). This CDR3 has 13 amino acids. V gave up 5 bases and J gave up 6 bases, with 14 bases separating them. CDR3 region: CSAGRPSGQPQHF. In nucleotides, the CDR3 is TGCAGTGCTGGACGCCCCTCAGGTCAGCCCCAGCATTTT.

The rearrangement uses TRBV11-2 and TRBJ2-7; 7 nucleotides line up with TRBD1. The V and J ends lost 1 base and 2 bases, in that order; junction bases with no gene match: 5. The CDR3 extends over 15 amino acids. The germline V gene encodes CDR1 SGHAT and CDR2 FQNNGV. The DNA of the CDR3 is TGTGCCAGCAGCTTAGGACAGGGTCTTCCCTACGAGCAGTACTTC. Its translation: CASSLGQGLPYEQYF.

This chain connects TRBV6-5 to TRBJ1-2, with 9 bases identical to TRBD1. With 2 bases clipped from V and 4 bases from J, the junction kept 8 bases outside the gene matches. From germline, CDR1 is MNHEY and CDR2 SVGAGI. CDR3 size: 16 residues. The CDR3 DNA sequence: TGTGCCAGCAGTTACCCTTCCGGGACAGGGTTCTATGGCTACACCTTC. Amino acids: CASSYPSGTGFYGYTF.

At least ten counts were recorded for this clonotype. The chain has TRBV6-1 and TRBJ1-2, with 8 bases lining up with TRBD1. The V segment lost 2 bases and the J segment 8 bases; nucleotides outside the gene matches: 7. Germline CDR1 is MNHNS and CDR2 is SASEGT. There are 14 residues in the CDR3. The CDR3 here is CASSELDRAFGYTF. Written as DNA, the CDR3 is TGTGCCAGCAGTGAACTGGACAGGGCTTTCGGCTACACCTTC.

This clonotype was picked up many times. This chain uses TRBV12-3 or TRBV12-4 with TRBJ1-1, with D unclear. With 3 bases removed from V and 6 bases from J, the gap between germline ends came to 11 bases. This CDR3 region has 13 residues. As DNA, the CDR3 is TGTGCCAGCAGTTTTCATGTTTCCCCTGAAGCTTTCTTT. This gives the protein CASSFHVSPEAFF.

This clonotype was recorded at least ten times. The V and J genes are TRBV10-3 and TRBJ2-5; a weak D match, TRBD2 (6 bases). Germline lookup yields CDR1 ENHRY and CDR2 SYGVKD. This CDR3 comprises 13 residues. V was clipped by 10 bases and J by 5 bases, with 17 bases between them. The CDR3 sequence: CATRDRGVETQYF. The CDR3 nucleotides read TGTGCCACCCGGGACCGCGGGGTCGAGACCCAGTACTTC.

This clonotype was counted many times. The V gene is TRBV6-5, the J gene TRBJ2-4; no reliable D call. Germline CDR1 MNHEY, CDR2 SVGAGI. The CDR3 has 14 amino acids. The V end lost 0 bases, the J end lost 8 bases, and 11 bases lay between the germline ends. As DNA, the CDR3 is TGTGCCAGCAGTTACTCGAGCGTGGTGGACATTCAGTACTTC. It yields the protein CASSYSSVVDIQYF.

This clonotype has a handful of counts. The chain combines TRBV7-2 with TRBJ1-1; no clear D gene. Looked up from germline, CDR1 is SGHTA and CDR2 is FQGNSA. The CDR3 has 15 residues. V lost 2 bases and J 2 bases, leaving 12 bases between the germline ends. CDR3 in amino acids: CASSLTVGSNTEAFF. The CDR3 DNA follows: TGTGCCAGCAGCTTAACGGTAGGGTCCAACACTGAAGCTTTCTTT.

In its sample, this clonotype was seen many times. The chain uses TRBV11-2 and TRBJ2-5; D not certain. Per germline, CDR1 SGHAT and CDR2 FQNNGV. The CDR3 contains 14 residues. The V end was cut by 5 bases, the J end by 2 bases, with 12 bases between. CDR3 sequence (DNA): TGTGCCAGCAGCCCAAGGACGCCTCAAGAGACCCAGTACTTC. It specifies CASSPRTPQETQYF.

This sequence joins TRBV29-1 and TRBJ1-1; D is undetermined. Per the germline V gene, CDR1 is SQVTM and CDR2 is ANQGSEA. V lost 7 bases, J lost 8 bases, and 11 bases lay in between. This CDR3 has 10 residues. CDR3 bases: TGCAGCGCCCGGTCCGGAGAAGCTTTCTTT. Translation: CSARSGEAFF. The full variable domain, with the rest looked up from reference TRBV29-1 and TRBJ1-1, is SAVISQKPSRDICQRGTSLTIQCQVDSQVTMMFWYRQQPGQSLTLIATANQGSEATYESGFVIDKFPISRPNLTFSTLTVSNMSPEDSSIYLCSARSGEAFFGQGTRLTVV.

The CDR3 spells CASRGTSGSRNTGELFF. DNA for the CDR3: TGTGCCAGCAGGGGGACTAGCGGGAGTCGGAACACCGGGGAGCTGTTTTTT. The rearrangement links TRBV2 to TRBJ2-2; 14 nucleotides agree with TRBD2. This CDR3 spans 17 amino acids. V lost 6 bases to trimming and J lost 1 base; unmatched junction nucleotides: 4. Germline CDR1 reads SNHLY; CDR2 reads FYNNEI.

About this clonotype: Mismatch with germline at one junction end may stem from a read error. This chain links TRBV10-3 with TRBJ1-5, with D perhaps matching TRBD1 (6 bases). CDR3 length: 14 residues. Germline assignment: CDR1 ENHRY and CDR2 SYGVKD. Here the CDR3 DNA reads TGTGCCACCAGTGATCAGGGGAGAAATCAGCCCCAGCATTTT. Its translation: CATSDQGRNQPQHF.

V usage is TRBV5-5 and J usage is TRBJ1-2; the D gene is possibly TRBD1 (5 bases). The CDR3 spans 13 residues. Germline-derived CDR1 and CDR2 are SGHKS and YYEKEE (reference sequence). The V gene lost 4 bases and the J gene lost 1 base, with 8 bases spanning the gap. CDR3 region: CASSDRVNYGYTF. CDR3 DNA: TGTGCCAGCAGCGACAGAGTTAACTATGGCTACACCTTC.

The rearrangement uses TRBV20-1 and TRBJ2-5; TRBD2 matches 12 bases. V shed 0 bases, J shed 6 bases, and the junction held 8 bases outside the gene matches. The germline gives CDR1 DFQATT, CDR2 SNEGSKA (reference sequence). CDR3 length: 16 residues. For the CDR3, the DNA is TGCAGTGCTAGAGATCTCGTACTAGCGGGAGGAAAGACCCAGTACTTC. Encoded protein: CSARDLVLAGGKTQYF.

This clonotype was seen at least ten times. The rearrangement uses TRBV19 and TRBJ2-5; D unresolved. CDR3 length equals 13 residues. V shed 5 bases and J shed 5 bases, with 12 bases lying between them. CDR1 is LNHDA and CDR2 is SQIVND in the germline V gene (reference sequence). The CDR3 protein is CASSPGLGETQYF. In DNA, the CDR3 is TGTGCCAGTAGTCCGGGCCTAGGGGAGACCCAGTACTTC.